This T cell receptor beta chain was obtained from a study of early stage breast cancer tumors. Each sample had two DNA replicates, approximately 0.5 ug blood or roughly 1.4 ug tissue. Libraries were prepared by immunoSEQ multiplex PCR; TCRdb keeps only in-frame clonotypes and omits some of them. Of tens of thousands of clones listed, roughly three quarters were seen once; the top ten hold 28%. The sequenced material came from blood. The receptor comes from a person aged 55 to 70 with breast cancer.

Here the CDR3 DNA reads TGTGCCACCAGCAGTGGCGGGGGTGGGGCCAACGTCCTGACTTTC. Translation: CATSSGGGGANVLTF. This chain uses TRBV15 with TRBJ2-6; 7 positions agree with TRBD2. Germline CDR1 and CDR2: LNHNV and YYDKDF (reference sequence). With 3 bases clipped from V and 3 bases from J, the junction kept 2 bases outside the gene matches. This CDR3 has 15 amino acids.